These 29 T cell receptor beta chains share one sample of origin, sequenced in a study of cytomegalovirus exposure and HLA in healthy donors (dated by TCRdb to about 2017). Library preparation was by the immunoSEQ multiplex PCR assay. A mixture of 60 forward primers for TCR Vbeta segments and 13 reverse primers for TCR Jbeta segments was used in the multiplex PCR. Drawn from immuneACCESS, this table holds only the in-frame rearrangements with V and J called that TCRdb kept. Clones are partly lost; checked studies trace under half to an unresolved V gene and leave the rest unexplained. The sample has more than 100,000 clones on record, around 60% of them singletons. About 9.1% of the sample comes from the top ten. The source material was PBMCs. These receptors were collected from a middle-aged man in good health and CMV-seropositive.

This clone was observed a few times. The rearrangement uses TRBV9 and TRBJ2-1; tentatively, D is TRBD2 (5 bases). The germline gives CDR1 SGDLS, CDR2 YYNGEE. The CDR3 contains 12 residues. V was clipped by 5 bases and J by 9 bases, with 12 bases between them. This CDR3 reads CASSATGSEQFF. CDR3 DNA sequence: TGTGCCAGCAGTGCGACTGGGAGTGAGCAGTTCTTC.

This clone appeared a few times. V gene TRBV4-3 combines with J gene TRBJ2-7; tentatively, D is TRBD1 (6 bases). This CDR3 is built from 14 residues. Per germline, CDR1 LGHNA and CDR2 YSLEER. The V gene lost 0 bases and the J gene lost 3 bases, with 9 bases spanning the gap. DNA of the CDR3: TGCGCCAGCAGCCAAGATAAGGGGGTCTACGAGCAGTACTTC. It encodes CASSQDKGVYEQYF.

The chain has TRBV7-6 and TRBJ1-4, with 10 bases that match TRBD1. The trim removed 5 bases at V and 6 bases at J, leaving 3 bases unmatched. The V gene's germline CDR1 is SGHVS and CDR2 FNYEAQ. The CDR3 is 14 residues long. CDR3 residues: CASSRGQGYEKLFF. The CDR3 bases are TGTGCCAGCAGCCGGGGACAGGGGTATGAAAAACTGTTTTTT.

V and J are TRBV27 and TRBJ2-1, with D possibly matching TRBD2 (7 bases). The germline V and J ends were trimmed by 7 bases and 9 bases, with 19 bases remaining between them. Germline CDR1 MNHEY, CDR2 SMNVEV (reference sequence). The CDR3 totals 14 residues. CDR3 nucleotide sequence: TGTGCCAGCACGCGGGGGCCGGTTGTCACTGAGCAGTTCTTC. Protein product: CASTRGPVVTEQFF.

This chain connects TRBV2 to TRBJ1-5; the D gene is possibly TRBD1 (6 bases). V gave up 4 bases and J gave up 6 bases, with 13 bases separating them. This CDR3 comprises 14 residues. Germline V gene lookup returns CDR1 SNHLY and CDR2 FYNNEI. Written as DNA, the CDR3 is TGTGCCAGCAGTGTTTCAGGGGATGTTCAGCCCCAGCATTTT. The encoded protein is CASSVSGDVQPQHF. Filled out from reference TRBV2 and TRBJ1-5, the complete variable domain reads EPEVTQTPSHQVTQMGQEVILRCVPISNHLYFYWYRQILGQKVEFLVSFYNNEISEKSEIFDDQFSVERPDGSNFTLKIRSTKLEDSAMYFCASSVSGDVQPQHFGDGTRLSIL.

This clone was found once. The rearrangement joins TRBV5-4 to TRBJ2-1, with 11 bases that match TRBD1. The CDR3 extends over 15 amino acids. After removal of 6 bases from V and 7 bases from J, the junction contained 9 bases not matched to a gene. Looked up from germline, CDR1 is SGHNT and CDR2 is YYREEE (reference sequence). The CDR3 DNA sequence: TGTGCCAGCACCCCCAGGACAGGGGGCTTGAATGAGCAGTTCTTC. It codes for CASTPRTGGLNEQFF.

A few counts support this clone. The chain has TRBV5-4 and TRBJ1-1; D gene ambiguous. V lost 6 bases to trimming and J lost 1 base, with 13 bases between them. CDR1 and CDR2 (germline): SGHNT, YYREEE (reference sequence). The CDR3 contains 14 residues. This CDR3 reads CASTDRRQNTEAFF. CDR3 bases: TGTGCCAGCACCGACCGTAGACAGAACACTGAAGCTTTCTTT.

V gene TRBV7-2 combines with J gene TRBJ1-2; 9 nucleotides agree with TRBD1. This CDR3 has 15 amino acids. In germline, CDR1 is SGHTA, CDR2 FQGNSA. The J segment lost 0 bases and the V segment lost 6 bases, leaving 5 bases of the junction unmatched. The CDR3 nucleotides read TGTGCCAGCAGGGTGACAGGGGGGCCTAACTATGGCTACACCTTC. Translating gives CASRVTGGPNYGYTF.

J is TRBJ2-3 and V is TRBV5-1; D gene uncertain. This CDR3 contains 16 residues. Germline V lookup: CDR1 SGHRS, CDR2 YFSETQ. V lost 0 bases, J lost 4 bases, and 15 bases lay in between. For the CDR3, the DNA is TGCGCCAGCAGCTTGGGCCCAGCAGGTCCGGCAGATACGCAGTATTTT. Its translation is CASSLGPAGPADTQYF.

This clone is a singleton in its sample. The V and J genes are TRBV5-6 and TRBJ1-3; D not resolved. This CDR3 contains 16 residues. V gave up 0 bases and J gave up 3 bases, with 13 bases separating them. Germline CDR1 and CDR2: SGHDT and YYEEEE. Here the CDR3 DNA reads TGTGCCAGCAGCTTGGCCCGGCAGAGGAATGGAAACACCATATATTTT. This gives the protein CASSLARQRNGNTIYF.

The CDR3 nucleotides read TGTGCCAGCAGCTCTAGCGGGGGGGCCTCCTACGAGCAGTACTTC. Its translation: CASSSSGGASYEQYF. V usage is TRBV11-2 and J usage is TRBJ2-7; 12 bases map to TRBD2. This CDR3 spans 15 amino acids. The V gene's germline CDR1 is SGHAT and CDR2 FQNNGV. The ends lost 4 bases at V and 0 bases at J; junction bases unmatched: 1. The full variable domain, rest sourced from reference TRBV11-2 and TRBJ2-7, is EAGVAQSPRYKIIEKRQSVAFWCNPISGHATLYWYQQILGQGPKLLIQFQNNGVVDDSQLPKDRFSAERLKGVDSTLKIQPAKLEDSAVYLCASSSSGGASYEQYFGPGTRLTVT.

The rearrangement links TRBV28 to TRBJ2-1, with 10 bases that match TRBD2. J lost 4 bases, V lost 6 bases, and 3 bases had no gene match. Germline lookup yields CDR1 MDHEN and CDR2 SYDVKM. The CDR3 consists of 14 residues. CDR3 residues: CASSRTSGYNEQFF. As DNA, the CDR3 is TGTGCCAGCAGCCGGACTAGCGGATACAATGAGCAGTTCTTC. The variable domain in full, completed from reference TRBV28 and TRBJ2-1, reads DVKVTQSSRYLVKRTGEKVFLECVQDMDHENMFWYRQDPGLGLRLIYFSYDVKMKEKGDIPEGYSVSREKKERFSLILESASTNQTSMYLCASSRTSGYNEQFFGPGTRLTVL.

CDR3 sequence reads: CASSSWTSATLTSYEQYF. In DNA form, the CDR3 reads TGCGCCAGCAGCTCCTGGACTAGCGCTACTCTAACTTCCTACGAGCAGTACTTC. The gene calls are TRBV5-1 and TRBJ2-7; 9 bases are a match to TRBD2. Germline-derived CDR1 and CDR2 are SGHRS and YFSETQ. The CDR3 contains 18 residues. The V and J ends lost 3 bases and 1 base, in that order; junction bases with no gene match: 14.

The rearrangement links TRBV11-2 to TRBJ2-1; 10 bases map to TRBD2. V was pared by 3 bases and J by 4 bases, with 6 bases of the junction left unmatched. Germline CDR1 and CDR2: SGHAT and FQNNGV. There are 16 residues in the CDR3. The DNA for the CDR3 is TGTGCCAGCAGCTTGATTCGGACTAGCGGATACAATGAGCAGTTCTTC. Its protein is CASSLIRTSGYNEQFF.

The genes are TRBV2 and TRBJ2-7, with TRBD1 matching over 10 bases. Germline CDR1 is SNHLY and CDR2 is FYNNEI. The V gene end was trimmed by 7 bases and the J gene end by 6 bases; junction bases not matched to a gene: 6. CDR3 length: 13 amino acids. CDR3 amino acids: CASTLGTGVEQYF. CDR3 coding DNA: TGTGCCAGCACCCTTGGGACAGGGGTCGAGCAGTACTTC.

The chain has TRBV9 and TRBJ2-5; TRBD2 is a possible D gene (7 bases). Germline V gene data show CDR1 as SGDLS and CDR2 as YYNGEE. Trimming shortened V by 3 bases and J by 1 base, and 22 bases separated the two germline ends. This CDR3 is built from 18 residues. This chain's CDR3 is CASSGTSVEGGSQETQYF. The CDR3, as DNA: TGTGCCAGCAGCGGCACCTCAGTGGAGGGGGGGTCCCAAGAGACCCAGTACTTC.

The chain carries TRBV4-2 and TRBJ2-3; 9 nucleotides match TRBD2. In germline, CDR1 is LGHNA, CDR2 YNFKEQ. Trimming at V came to 0 bases and at J to 5 bases, leaving 3 bases not matched to a gene. This CDR3 has 15 residues. The CDR3 region has the DNA TGTGCCAGCAGCCAAGAACAGCGGGAGGTAGATACGCAGTATTTT. Its protein product is CASSQEQREVDTQYF.

This clone has only a few counts. CDR3 sequence: CASSQRQQGSGMGNQPQHF. The CDR3 coding sequence is TGCGCCAGCAGTCAAAGGCAACAGGGGTCGGGGATGGGCAATCAGCCCCAGCATTTT. This sequence joins TRBV23-1 and TRBJ1-5, with TRBD1 matching over 7 bases. TRBV23-1 is flagged as an ORF with uncertain function. Germline trimming cut 2 bases from V and 2 bases from J; bases unmatched to any gene: 15. There are 19 residues in the CDR3.

The V and J genes are TRBV11-1 and TRBJ2-5; 11 nucleotides align to TRBD1. This CDR3 has 16 residues. The V segment lost 2 bases and the J segment 4 bases; nucleotides outside the gene matches: 6. Germline V lookup: CDR1 SGHAT, CDR2 FQDESV (reference sequence). CDR3 bases: TGTGCCAGCAGCTTAAGAAGGGGGACAGGGGGAGAGACCCAGTACTTC. It is translated as CASSLRRGTGGETQYF.

The J gene is TRBJ1-3, the V gene TRBV18, with 11 bases identical to TRBD1. J gave up 0 bases and V 3 bases, and 4 bases lay outside the gene matches. This CDR3 contains 17 residues. The germline gives CDR1 KGHSH, CDR2 LQKENI. The CDR3 DNA reads as TGTGCCAGCTCACCGGGGACAGGGGGTTACTCTGGAAACACCATATATTTT. Translation gives CASSPGTGGYSGNTIYF.

This clone has more than one count but fewer than ten. CDR3 region: CASSPTGGQEIYYGYTF. CDR3 coding DNA: TGCGCCAGCAGCCCCACCGGGGGACAGGAGATCTACTATGGCTACACCTTC. J is TRBJ1-2 and V is TRBV5-1; 8 bases align to TRBD1. The CDR3 runs 17 residues. Unmatched junction bases numbered 14, after V lost 4 bases and J lost 3 bases. The germline V gene encodes CDR1 SGHRS and CDR2 YFSETQ.

The chain recombines TRBV5-6 with TRBJ1-2; 9 bases agree with TRBD1. V shed 4 bases and J 7 bases; nucleotides not matched to a gene: 8. CDR1 is SGHDT, CDR2 YYEEEE, per germline. The CDR3 runs 14 residues. DNA of the CDR3: TGTGCCAGCAGCGCCCAACAGGGGGCGGCTGGCTACACCTTC. This gives the protein CASSAQQGAAGYTF. Variable domain in full (rest from reference TRBV5-6 and TRBJ1-2): DAGVTQSPTHLIKTRGQQVTLRCSPKSGHDTVSWYQQALGQGPQFIFQYYEEEERQRGNFPDRFSGHQFPNYSSELNVNALLLGDSALYLCASSAQQGAAGYTFGSGTRLTVV.

This chain joins TRBV14 and TRBJ2-3, with a possible D match to TRBD1 (5 bases). The germline V gene encodes CDR1 SGHDN and CDR2 FVKESK. V was cut by 2 bases and J by 1 base, with 10 bases left in between. This CDR3 spans 15 amino acids. The CDR3 spells CASSQLETGTDTQYF. In DNA, the CDR3 is TGTGCCAGCAGCCAACTCGAGACAGGCACAGATACGCAGTATTTT.

To note about this clone: Germline is not matched at one junction end, which may reflect a read error. J is TRBJ2-5 and V is TRBV6-5, with D hard to call. The J call may be in error: the DNA end matches TRBJ2-7 better. Germline CDR1 MNHEY, CDR2 SVGAGI. The CDR3 consists of 14 residues. CDR3 in amino acids: CASSYSPTSSEQYF. The CDR3 DNA follows: TGTGCCAGCAGTTACTCGCCTACCTCCTCCGAGCAGTACTTC.

The genes are TRBV21-1 and TRBJ2-7; TRBD2 is the table's D call and was not checked against the DNA. TRBV21-1 is a pseudogene segment. The CDR3 sequence is 14 residues long. CDR3 DNA: TGTGCCAGCAGCAAAGCCCTTCCCGTTCACGAGCAGTACTTC. Its protein product is CASSKALPVHEQYF.

The genes are TRBV27 and TRBJ2-2, with 11 bases matching TRBD2. From germline, CDR1 is MNHEY and CDR2 SMNVEV (reference sequence). This CDR3 comprises 17 residues. V lost 11 bases, J lost 5 bases, and 16 bases stayed unmatched. DNA for the CDR3: TGTGCCGCCGGTCGAATACGGCTAGCGGGAGGTACCGGGGAGCTGTTTTTT. It encodes CAAGRIRLAGGTGELFF.

The V gene is TRBV10-3, the J gene TRBJ2-5, with 11 bases lining up with TRBD2. Germline V gives CDR1 ENHRY, CDR2 SYGVKD. The CDR3 is 19 residues long. The V gene end was trimmed by 3 bases and the J gene end by 1 base; junction bases not matched to a gene: 13. The CDR3: CAISDSRTSGGLVQETQYF. Written as DNA, the CDR3 is TGTGCCATCAGTGATAGTCGAACTAGCGGGGGCCTGGTCCAAGAGACCCAGTACTTC.

This sequence joins TRBV5-1 and TRBJ2-3; 8 bases are a match to TRBD2. The V gene end was trimmed by 0 bases and the J gene end by 6 bases; junction bases not matched to a gene: 9. The CDR3 length is 16 residues. The germline CDR1 and CDR2 sequences are SGHRS and YFSETQ. The CDR3 DNA sequence: TGCGCCAGCAGCTTGGAGGCGGGAGGAAATCGGGATACGCAGTATTTT. The encoded protein is CASSLEAGGNRDTQYF. The whole variable domain, remainder taken from reference TRBV5-1 and TRBJ2-3, is KAGVTQTPRYLIKTRGQQVTLSCSPISGHRSVSWYQQTPGQGLQFLFEYFSETQRNKGNFPGRFSGRQFSNSRSEMNVSTLELGDSALYLCASSLEAGGNRDTQYFGPGTRLTVL.

The rearrangement joins TRBV28 to TRBJ2-7; no reliable D call. The germline gives CDR1 MDHEN, CDR2 SYDVKM. The CDR3 length is 12 residues. Trimming took off 2 bases at V and 4 bases at J, with 6 bases between the two ends. The CDR3 region is CASSLDIYEQYF. The CDR3, as DNA: TGTGCCAGCAGTTTAGACATATACGAGCAGTACTTC.